Reported below is one T cell receptor (beta chain). Antigen: not known. TCR sequencing used cDNA made by reverse transcription of extracted RNA. Sequencing used immunoSEQ multiplex PCR; TCRdb keeps in-frame clones, though not all of them. Of around 190,000 clones listed, over 60% are singletons. The CDR3 loop spans 13 amino acids. Germline V lookup: CDR1 MNHNS, CDR2 SASEGT. V lost 5 bases, J lost 3 bases, and 10 bases lay in between. This entry comes from a study of CD8+ T cells in alopecia areata. General observations from the study: Scalp specimens additionally yield sequences from normal skin's resident alphabeta T cells. Clonality exceeded that of normal scalp in lesional scalp, most notably in alopecia totalis/universalis. Administration of tofacitinib significantly diminished scalp clonality and expanded CD8+ clones within the top 100.

The treatment here: oral pan-JAK inhibitor, 5-10 mg twice daily. The V and J genes are TRBV6-1 and TRBJ1-2; no definite D call. Sequences were derived from CD4+ T cells sorted from blood, sampled at week 4, from a patient treated with tofacitinib. The clonotype comes from a human donor with alopecia areata. CDR3 coding DNA: TGTGCCAGCAGTCCGGGCACAGACTATGGCTACACCTTC. Protein product: CASSPGTDYGYTF.